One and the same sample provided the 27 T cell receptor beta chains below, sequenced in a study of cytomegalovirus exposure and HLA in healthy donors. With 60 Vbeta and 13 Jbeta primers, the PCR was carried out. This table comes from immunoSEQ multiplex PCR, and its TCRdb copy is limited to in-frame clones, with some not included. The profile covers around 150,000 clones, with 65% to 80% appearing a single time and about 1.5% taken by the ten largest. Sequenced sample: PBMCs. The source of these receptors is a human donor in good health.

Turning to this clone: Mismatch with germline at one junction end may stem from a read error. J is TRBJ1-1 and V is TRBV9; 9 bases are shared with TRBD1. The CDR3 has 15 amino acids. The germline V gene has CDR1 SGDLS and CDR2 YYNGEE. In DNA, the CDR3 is TGTGCCGGCAGCGTAACCCAGACAGGGGGAACTGAAGCTTTCTTT. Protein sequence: CAGSVTQTGGTEAFF.

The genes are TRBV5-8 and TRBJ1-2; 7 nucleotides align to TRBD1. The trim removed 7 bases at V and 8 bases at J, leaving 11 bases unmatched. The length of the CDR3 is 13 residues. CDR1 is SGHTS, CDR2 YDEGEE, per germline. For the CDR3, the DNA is TGTGCCAGCCCCAAGAGGGGGCTCGGAGGCTACACCTTC. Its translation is CASPKRGLGGYTF.

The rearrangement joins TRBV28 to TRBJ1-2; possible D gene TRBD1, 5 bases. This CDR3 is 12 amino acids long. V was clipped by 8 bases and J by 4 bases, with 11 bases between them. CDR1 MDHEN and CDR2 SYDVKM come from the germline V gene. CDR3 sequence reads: CASGGLPYGYTF. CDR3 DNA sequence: TGTGCCAGCGGGGGACTCCCCTATGGCTACACCTTC.

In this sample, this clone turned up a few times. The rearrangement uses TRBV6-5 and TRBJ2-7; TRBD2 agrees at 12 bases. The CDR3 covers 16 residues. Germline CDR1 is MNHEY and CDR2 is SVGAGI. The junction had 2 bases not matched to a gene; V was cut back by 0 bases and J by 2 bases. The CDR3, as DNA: TGTGCCAGCAGTTACTCGACTAGCGGGAGTGCCTACGAGCAGTACTTC. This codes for CASSYSTSGSAYEQYF.

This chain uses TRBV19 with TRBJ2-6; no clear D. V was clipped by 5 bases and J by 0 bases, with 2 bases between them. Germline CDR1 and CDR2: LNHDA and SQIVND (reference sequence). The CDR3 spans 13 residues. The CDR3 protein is CASSLSGANVLTF. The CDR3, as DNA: TGTGCCAGTAGTCTCTCTGGGGCCAACGTCCTGACTTTC.

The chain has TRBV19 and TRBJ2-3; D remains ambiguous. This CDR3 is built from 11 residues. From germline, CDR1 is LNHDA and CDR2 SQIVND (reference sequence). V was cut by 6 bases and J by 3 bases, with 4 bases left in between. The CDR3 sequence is CASRATDTQYF. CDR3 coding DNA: TGTGCCAGTAGGGCTACAGATACGCAGTATTTT.

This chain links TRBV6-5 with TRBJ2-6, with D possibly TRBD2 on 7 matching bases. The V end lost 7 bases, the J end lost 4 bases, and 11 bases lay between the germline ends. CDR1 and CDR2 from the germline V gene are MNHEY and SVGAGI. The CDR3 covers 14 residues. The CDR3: CASTAGAGANVLTF. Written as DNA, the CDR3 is TGTGCCAGCACGGCGGGGGCCGGGGCCAACGTCCTGACTTTC.

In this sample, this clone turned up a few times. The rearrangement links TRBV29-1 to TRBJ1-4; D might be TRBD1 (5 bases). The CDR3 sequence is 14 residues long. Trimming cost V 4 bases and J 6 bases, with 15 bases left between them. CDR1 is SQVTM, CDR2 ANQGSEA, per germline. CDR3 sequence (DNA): TGCAGCGTTGGCACGCGGGGGAACGATGAAAAACTGTTTTTT. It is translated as CSVGTRGNDEKLFF. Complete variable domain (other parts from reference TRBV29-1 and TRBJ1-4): SAVISQKPSRDICQRGTSLTIQCQVDSQVTMMFWYRQQPGQSLTLIATANQGSEATYESGFVIDKFPISRPNLTFSTLTVSNMSPEDSSIYLCSVGTRGNDEKLFFGSGTQLSVL.

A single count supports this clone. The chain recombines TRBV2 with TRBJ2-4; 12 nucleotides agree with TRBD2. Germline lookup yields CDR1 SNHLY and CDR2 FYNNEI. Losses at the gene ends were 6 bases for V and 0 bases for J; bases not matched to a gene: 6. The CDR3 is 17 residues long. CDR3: CASRSTSGGVAKNIQYF. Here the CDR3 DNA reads TGTGCCAGCAGGTCGACTAGCGGGGGAGTAGCCAAAAACATTCAGTACTTC.

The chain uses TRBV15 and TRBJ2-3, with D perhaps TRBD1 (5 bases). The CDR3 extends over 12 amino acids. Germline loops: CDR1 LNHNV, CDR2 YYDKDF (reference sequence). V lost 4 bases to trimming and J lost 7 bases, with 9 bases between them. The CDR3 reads CATSTQGYTQYF. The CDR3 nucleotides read TGTGCCACCAGCACTCAGGGCTATACGCAGTATTTT.

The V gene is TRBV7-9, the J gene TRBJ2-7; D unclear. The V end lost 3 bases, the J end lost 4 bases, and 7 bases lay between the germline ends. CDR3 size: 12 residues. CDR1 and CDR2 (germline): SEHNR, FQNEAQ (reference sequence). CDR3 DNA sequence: TGTGCCAGCAGCTTCAAAGAGTACGAGCAGTACTTC. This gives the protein CASSFKEYEQYF. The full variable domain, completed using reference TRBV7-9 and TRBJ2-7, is DTGVSQNPRHKITKRGQNVTFRCDPISEHNRLYWYRQTLGQGPEFLTYFQNEAQLEKSRLLSDRFSAERPKGSFSTLEIQRTEQGDSAMYLCASSFKEYEQYFGPGTRLTVT.

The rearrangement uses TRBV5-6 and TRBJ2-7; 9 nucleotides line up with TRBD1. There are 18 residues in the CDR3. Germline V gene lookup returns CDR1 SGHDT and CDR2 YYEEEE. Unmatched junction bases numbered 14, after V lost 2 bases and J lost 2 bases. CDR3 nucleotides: TGTGCCAGCAGCTTAAGGGACAGGGTATCGGATGGACCCTACGAGCAGTACTTC. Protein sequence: CASSLRDRVSDGPYEQYF.

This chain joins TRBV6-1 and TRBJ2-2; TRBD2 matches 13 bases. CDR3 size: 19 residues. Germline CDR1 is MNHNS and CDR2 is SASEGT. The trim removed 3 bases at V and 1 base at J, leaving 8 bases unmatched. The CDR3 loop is CASSDPRTSGRWNTGELFF. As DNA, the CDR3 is TGTGCCAGCAGTGATCCCCGGACTAGCGGGAGATGGAACACCGGGGAGCTGTTTTTT.

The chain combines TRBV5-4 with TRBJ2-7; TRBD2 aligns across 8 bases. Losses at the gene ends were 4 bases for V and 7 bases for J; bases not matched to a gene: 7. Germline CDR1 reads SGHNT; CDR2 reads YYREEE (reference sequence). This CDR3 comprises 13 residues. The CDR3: CASSRPGGGEQYF. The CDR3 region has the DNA TGTGCCAGCAGCCGACCCGGGGGGGGTGAGCAGTACTTC.

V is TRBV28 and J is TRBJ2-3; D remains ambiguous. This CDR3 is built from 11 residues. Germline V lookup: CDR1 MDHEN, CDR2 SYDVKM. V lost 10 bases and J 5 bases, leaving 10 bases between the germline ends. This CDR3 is CATAARDTQYF. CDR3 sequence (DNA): TGTGCCACCGCAGCGAGAGATACGCAGTATTTT.

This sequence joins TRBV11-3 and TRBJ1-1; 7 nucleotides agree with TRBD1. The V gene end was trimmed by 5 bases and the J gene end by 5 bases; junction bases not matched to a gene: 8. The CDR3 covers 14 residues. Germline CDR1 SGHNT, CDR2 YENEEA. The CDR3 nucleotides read TGTGCCAGCAGCAAAACAGGGGTTGTGACTGAAGCTTTCTTT. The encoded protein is CASSKTGVVTEAFF.

The CDR3 nucleotides read TGTGCCAGCAGCGTAGATCCGACACCCTACGAGCAGTACTTC. Translation gives CASSVDPTPYEQYF. This chain uses TRBV9 with TRBJ2-7, with D unclear. Trimming took off 0 bases at V and 2 bases at J, with 9 bases between the two ends. CDR3 length: 14 residues. From germline, CDR1 is SGDLS and CDR2 YYNGEE.

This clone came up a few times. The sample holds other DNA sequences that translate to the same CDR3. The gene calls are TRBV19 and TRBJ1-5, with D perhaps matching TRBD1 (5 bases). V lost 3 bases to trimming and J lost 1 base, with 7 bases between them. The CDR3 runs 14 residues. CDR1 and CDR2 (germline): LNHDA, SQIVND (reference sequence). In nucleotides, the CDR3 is TGTGCCAGTAGTATTGGGGGGAGCAATCAGCCCCAGCATTTT. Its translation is CASSIGGSNQPQHF.

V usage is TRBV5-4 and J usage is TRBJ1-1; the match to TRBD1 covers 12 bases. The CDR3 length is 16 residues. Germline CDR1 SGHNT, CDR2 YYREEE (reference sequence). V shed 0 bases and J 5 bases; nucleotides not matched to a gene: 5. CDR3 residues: CASSLERDRGRTEAFF. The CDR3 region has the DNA TGTGCCAGCAGCTTGGAGCGGGACAGGGGGCGAACTGAAGCTTTCTTT.

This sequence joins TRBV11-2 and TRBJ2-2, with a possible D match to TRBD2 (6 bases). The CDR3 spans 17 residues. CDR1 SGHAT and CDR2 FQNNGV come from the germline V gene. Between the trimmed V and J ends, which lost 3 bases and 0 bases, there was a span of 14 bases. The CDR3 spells CASSLSSLAPNTGELFF. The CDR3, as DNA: TGTGCCAGCAGCTTGTCATCACTAGCACCGAACACCGGGGAGCTGTTTTTT.

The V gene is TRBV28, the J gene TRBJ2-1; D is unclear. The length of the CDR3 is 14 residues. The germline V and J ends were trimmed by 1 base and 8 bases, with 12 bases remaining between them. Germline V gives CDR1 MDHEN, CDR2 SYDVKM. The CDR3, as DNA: TGTGCCAGCAGTTTATCCCCGACTCGGGATGAGCAGTTCTTC. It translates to CASSLSPTRDEQFF.

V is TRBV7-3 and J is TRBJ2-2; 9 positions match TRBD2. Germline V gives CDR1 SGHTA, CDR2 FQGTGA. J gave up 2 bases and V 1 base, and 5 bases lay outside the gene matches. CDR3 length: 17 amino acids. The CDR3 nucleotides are TGTGCCAGCAGCTTAAGCGGGAGGGCCGCAAACACCGGGGAGCTGTTTTTT. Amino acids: CASSLSGRAANTGELFF.

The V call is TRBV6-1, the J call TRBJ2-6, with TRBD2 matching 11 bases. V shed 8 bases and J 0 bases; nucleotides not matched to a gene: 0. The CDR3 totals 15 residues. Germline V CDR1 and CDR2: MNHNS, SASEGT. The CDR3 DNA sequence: TGTGCCAGCGGACTAGCGGGCTCTGGGGCCAACGTCCTGACTTTC. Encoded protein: CASGLAGSGANVLTF.

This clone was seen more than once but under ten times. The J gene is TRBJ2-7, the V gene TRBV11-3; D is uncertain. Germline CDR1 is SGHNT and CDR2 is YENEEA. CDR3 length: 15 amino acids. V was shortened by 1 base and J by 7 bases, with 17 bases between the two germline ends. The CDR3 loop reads CASSLAVRLAVEQYF. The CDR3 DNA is TGTGCCAGCAGCTTAGCAGTCAGGCTTGCCGTGGAGCAGTACTTC.

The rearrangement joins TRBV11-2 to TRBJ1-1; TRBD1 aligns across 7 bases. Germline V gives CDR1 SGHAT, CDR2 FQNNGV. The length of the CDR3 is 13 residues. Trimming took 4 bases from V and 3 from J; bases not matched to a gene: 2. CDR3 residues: CASSWTGYTEAFF. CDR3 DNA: TGTGCCAGCAGCTGGACAGGATACACTGAAGCTTTCTTT.

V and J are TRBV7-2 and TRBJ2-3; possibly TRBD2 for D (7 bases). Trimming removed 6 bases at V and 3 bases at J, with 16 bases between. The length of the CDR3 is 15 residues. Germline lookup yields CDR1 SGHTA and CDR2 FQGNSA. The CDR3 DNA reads TGTGCCAGCAGTAAAGGGGGGGAGAGGACAGATACGCAGTATTTT. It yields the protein CASSKGGERTDTQYF.

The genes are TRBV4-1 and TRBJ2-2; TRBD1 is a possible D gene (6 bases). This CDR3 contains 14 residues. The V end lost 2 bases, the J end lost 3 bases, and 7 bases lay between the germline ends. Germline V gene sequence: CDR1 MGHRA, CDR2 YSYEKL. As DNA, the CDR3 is TGCGCCAGCAGCCAACAGGGGTACACCGGGGAGCTGTTTTTT. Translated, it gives CASSQQGYTGELFF.